This TCR beta chain appears in the sequencing data of a study of PD-1 blockade in mismatch repair-deficient tumors. Study information: All were previously treated, progressing patients with about twelve mismatch repair-deficient cancer types.

V gave up 6 bases and J gave up 6 bases; unmatched junction bases: 5. CDR1 is MNHEY and CDR2 is SVGAGI in the germline V gene. The CDR3 consists of 15 residues. Method: immunoSEQ multiplex PCR; TCRdb's copy keeps in-frame clones and lacks some. The sample has approximately 130,000 clones, 70% to 90% seen once. This specimen consisted of peripheral blood, obtained 44 weeks after starting pembrolizumab. The sequence was obtained from an adult with mismatch repair-deficient cancer. The chain combines TRBV6-5 with TRBJ2-3; 14 bases line up with TRBD2. The CDR3 nucleotides read TGTGCCAGCAGCCCCGGGACTAGCGGGAGTGATACGCAGTATTTT. Its translation: CASSPGTSGSDTQYF.